These 7 T cell receptor beta chains were all obtained from the same sample, sequenced in a study of cytomegalovirus exposure and HLA in healthy donors. PCR amplification relied on 60 Vbeta primers (plus 13 Jbeta primers). Profiling relied on immunoSEQ multiplex PCR, and the TCRdb table lists in-frame clones only, not all of them. The data hold a few hundred thousand clones, with less than 85% observed a single time. Sequenced material: PBMCs. Receptors originate from a girl aged 2 to 10 in good health and CMV-seronegative.

The chain employs TRBV29-1 and TRBJ2-1; 11 bases match TRBD2. Trimming cost V 4 bases and J 7 bases; bases outside gene matches: 6. CDR1 and CDR2 (germline): SQVTM, ANQGSEA. CDR3 length: 14 residues. In nucleotides, the CDR3 is TGCAGCGTTGTTAGCGGGAGGGCCGGAAATGAGCAGTTCTTC. Translation: CSVVSGRAGNEQFF.

The J gene is TRBJ2-7, the V gene TRBV5-1; D call uncertain. The CDR3 contains 13 residues. The V gene's germline CDR1 is SGHRS and CDR2 YFSETQ. Trimming left V 1 base short and J 2 bases short, with 7 bases between. For the CDR3, the DNA is TGCGCCAGCAGCTTGTCCGGAGCCTACGAGCAGTACTTC. Translation gives CASSLSGAYEQYF.

The chain uses TRBV6-6 and TRBJ2-3; D unclear. Germline assignment: CDR1 MNHNY and CDR2 SVGAGI (reference sequence). Between the trimmed V and J ends, which lost 3 bases and 4 bases, there was a span of 8 bases. CDR3 length: 13 residues. CDR3 sequence reads: CASSYVAADTQYF. DNA of the CDR3: TGTGCCAGCAGTTATGTGGCCGCAGATACGCAGTATTTT.

A few counts support this clone. V and J are TRBV13 and TRBJ2-3, with 7 positions matching TRBD2. The CDR3 runs 16 residues. Germline V gives CDR1 PRHDT, CDR2 FYEKMQ (reference sequence). V lost 4 bases and J lost 3; bases outside the gene matches: 10. Here the CDR3 reads CASSSQRDLVTDTQYF. The DNA for the CDR3 is TGTGCCAGCAGCTCTCAGCGGGATCTTGTGACAGATACGCAGTATTTT.

This clone was seen a single time. The V and J genes are TRBV5-6 and TRBJ2-7; tentative D call: TRBD1 (5 bases). The V end was cut by 4 bases, the J end by 3 bases, with 20 bases between. Germline V gene data show CDR1 as SGHDT and CDR2 as YYEEEE. The CDR3 loop spans 16 amino acids. In DNA, the CDR3 is TGTGCCAGCAGCCCTCATCCGACAGCTGCGTACTACGAGCAGTACTTC. Translating gives CASSPHPTAAYYEQYF. The full variable domain, completed using reference TRBV5-6 and TRBJ2-7, is DAGVTQSPTHLIKTRGQQVTLRCSPKSGHDTVSWYQQALGQGPQFIFQYYEEEERQRGNFPDRFSGHQFPNYSSELNVNALLLGDSALYLCASSPHPTAAYYEQYFGPGTRLTVT.

The J gene is TRBJ2-1, the V gene TRBV7-6; 10 nucleotides match TRBD2. V was pared by 5 bases and J by 7 bases, with 8 bases of the junction left unmatched. Germline CDR1 is SGHVS and CDR2 is FNYEAQ. The CDR3 extends over 15 amino acids. In DNA, the CDR3 is TGTGCCAGCAGCCCCGGAGCGGGAGGGGGGAATGAGCAGTTCTTC. Protein: CASSPGAGGGNEQFF. Using reference TRBV7-6 and TRBJ2-1 for the parts outside the CDR3, the full variable domain is GAGVSQSPRYKVTKRGQDVALRCDPISGHVSLYWYRQALGQGPEFLTYFNYEAQQDKSGLPNDRFSAERPEGSISTLTIQRTEQRDSAMYRCASSPGAGGGNEQFFGPGTRLTVL.

V gene TRBV5-4 combines with J gene TRBJ1-2, with D uncertain. There are 13 residues in the CDR3. Germline V gene lookup returns CDR1 SGHNT and CDR2 YYREEE (reference sequence). Trimming cost V 4 bases and J 4 bases, with 11 bases left between them. CDR3 nucleotide sequence: TGTGCCAGCAGCGATGGGCGGGTCTATGGCTACACCTTC. Encoded protein: CASSDGRVYGYTF.